This passage covers 9 T cell receptor beta chains from one sample sequenced in a study of T cell responses to AZD1222 COVID-19 vaccine (dated by TCRdb to the early 2020s). Receptor libraries were prepared by the immunoSEQ multiplex PCR assay. This is the immuneACCESS table as TCRdb keeps it, with only in-frame sequences that have V and J called. A part of the clones is gone; compared with another copy, unresolved V genes explain less than half, and the rest is unexplained. Within this sample are about 84,000 clones, with 75% to 90% of them counted one time only. Jointly, the top ten make up roughly 12% of the sample. The label giving this sample's time point can be read as: about 28 days (+/-7) after the second vaccine dose. This sample comprised peripheral blood, obtained 28 days after the second AZD1222 dose. The receptor set was obtained from an adult who received the AZD1222 COVID-19 vaccine.

The chain couples TRBV3-1 (or the pseudogene TRBV3-2) to TRBJ1-1; tentatively, D is TRBD1 (5 bases). Trimming stripped 2 bases from V and 4 bases from J, with 8 bases between. The CDR3 is made up of 13 amino acids. Germline CDR1 is LGHDT and CDR2 is YNNKEL (reference sequence). CDR3 in amino acids: CASSQLGGTEAFF. The CDR3 DNA reads TGTGCCAGCAGCCAACTGGGGGGCACTGAAGCTTTCTTT.

The V and J genes are TRBV6-2 or TRBV6-3 and TRBJ1-4; D is perhaps TRBD1 (5 bases). Trimming removed 0 bases from V and 2 bases from J, with 7 bases in between. CDR3 length: 15 amino acids. Germline V gene sequence: CDR1 MNHEY, CDR2 SVGEGT. This CDR3 is CASSYSWGTNEKLFF. CDR3 in DNA: TGTGCCAGCAGTTACTCGTGGGGGACTAATGAAAAACTGTTTTTT.

The rearrangement joins TRBV20-1 to TRBJ2-5; 9 positions match TRBD2. Germline CDR1 and CDR2: DFQATT and SNEGSKA (reference sequence). After removal of 3 bases from V and 4 bases from J, the junction contained 18 bases not matched to a gene. The CDR3 runs to 18 residues. CDR3 protein: CSASRRTHWASGAETQYF. Here the CDR3 DNA reads TGCAGTGCTAGTAGGCGCACTCATTGGGCTAGCGGGGCAGAGACCCAGTACTTC.

V and J are TRBV4-1 and TRBJ1-2, with a weak D call TRBD1 (6 bases). CDR1 and CDR2 from the germline V gene are MGHRA and YSYEKL. CDR3 length: 15 amino acids. Deletions cut 3 bases from V and 0 bases from J, with 11 bases between. CDR3 protein: CASSQGGAANYGYTF. CDR3 bases: TGCGCCAGCAGCCAGGGGGGGGCGGCTAACTATGGCTACACCTTC.

The V call is TRBV7-2, the J call TRBJ2-7; 7 nucleotides match TRBD2. The CDR3 contains 15 residues. Germline CDR1 SGHTA, CDR2 FQGNSA. V lost 5 bases, J lost 2 bases, and 9 bases stayed unmatched. The CDR3 DNA reads as TGTGCCAGCAGCCCCGCTAGCGGTGGAACCTACGAGCAGTACGTC. Its protein product is CASSPASGGTYEQYV.

In nucleotides, the CDR3 is TGTGCCAGCAGCCTACCTTCGGGGCAGCCCCAGCATTTT. This translates into CASSLPSGQPQHF. The V gene is TRBV7-8, the J gene TRBJ1-5; D gene unclear. Trimming shortened V by 5 bases and J by 7 bases, and 12 bases separated the two germline ends. CDR3 length: 13 residues. Germline V gene lookup returns CDR1 SGHVS and CDR2 FQNEAQ.

In this sample, this clone turned up a few times. The chain couples TRBV6-2 or TRBV6-3 to TRBJ2-5; D might be TRBD1 (6 bases). CDR3 length: 14 residues. Germline CDR1 MNHEY, CDR2 SVGEGT. Trimming took 5 bases from V and 1 from J, leaving 11 bases between them. The CDR3 reads CASSNGQIQETQYF. The CDR3 DNA reads TGTGCCAGCAGTAACGGACAGATCCAAGAGACCCAGTACTTC.

The J gene is TRBJ2-3, the V gene TRBV7-3, with D unclear. Germline V lookup: CDR1 SGHTA, CDR2 FQGTGA. The CDR3 sequence is 13 residues long. Trimming removed 8 bases at V and 0 bases at J, with 9 bases between. DNA for the CDR3: TGTGCCAGCCCTGGCGGTAGCACAGATACGCAGTATTTT. Translation: CASPGGSTDTQYF.

The gene calls are TRBV6-5 and TRBJ2-7; TRBD1 is a possible D gene (6 bases). CDR1 is MNHEY and CDR2 is SVGAGI in the germline V gene. Trimming pared 7 bases from V and 6 bases from J, leaving 16 bases between. The CDR3 has 13 amino acids. The CDR3 region has the DNA TGTGCCAGCAAAGGAACAGGGTGGATCGAGCAGTACTTC. Translating gives CASKGTGWIEQYF.